This T cell receptor beta chain is from a study of OX40 agonist ivuxolimab in advanced cancers. This CDR3 has 14 amino acids. The germline V gene has CDR1 SQVTM and CDR2 ANQGSEA. With V trimmed by 6 bases and J by 5 bases, 10 bases remained unmatched. This clone was seen a single time. Only in-frame clones appear in the TCRdb table, and some are missing; sequencing was by immunoSEQ multiplex PCR. Of approximately 60,000 clones detected, 77% appear once; the ten largest clones hold roughly 6.3%. This receptor was taken from an adult with an advanced solid tumor such as melanoma, head and neck, liver or kidney cancer. This specimen was CD4+ or CD8+ T cells sorted from blood, taken in a trial of the OX40 agonist ivuxolimab. The chain employs TRBV29-1 and TRBJ2-1; 7 bases fit TRBD1. In DNA form, the CDR3 reads TGCAGCGTGGACACAGGGGTTTGGGACAATGAGCAGTTCTTC. Translation: CSVDTGVWDNEQFF.